The entry below describes one T cell receptor (beta chain). Its antigen has not been determined. No quality values exist for individual bases; no much larger clone is one base distant. The CDR3 runs 14 amino acids, cysteine and phenylalanine included. The sequence is cut down to CDR3 DNA, 42 bases in frame from base 1. The germline ends are 10 bases apart after V is trimmed by 0 bases and J by 4 bases. CDR1 and CDR2 (SGHRS, YFSETQ) derive from the germline V gene. The library was made by 5' RACE. The sequencer was an Illumina HiSeq 2500. A second PCR of roughly 6 to 11 cycles was performed with a sample-barcoded 5' primer and a J-beta primer mix. A unique molecular identifier was introduced onto each TCR beta cDNA molecule by a template-switch 5' adaptor carrying 12 random nucleotides. At least 2.5 million CDR3-containing paired-end reads were obtained from each sample. The Mint cDNA synthesis kit, primed by a TRBC-specific oligonucleotide, was used to synthesize first-strand cDNA from all RNA. Following uracil-DNA glycosylase treatment, a first 18-cycle PCR with universal primers M1SS and BC2_uni_R was performed on all cDNA. Under the source paper's analysis protocol: For normalization, 1 million high-quality reads were randomly selected from each sample, with every read carrying a distinct molecular identifier. Instead of being binned into consensus sequences, reads that shared molecular identifiers were thrown out. MiTCR, run with a Q25 quality threshold and the strictest error-elimination algorithm, handled CDR3 identification, clonotype clustering and error correction. Lower-bound total TCR beta diversity was estimated with a nonparametric unseen species model using Euler transformation. Starting from the raw public reads, TCRdb applied fastp trimming at Q25, assembled clones with MiXCR and retained in-frame beta chains. Rows are combined by CDR3 protein, so each entry shows the most common genes and DNA. These V and J calls are TCRdb output, not the study's own analysis. For this sample there are approximately 730,000 distinct CDR3 sequences; roughly 45% appear just once. The ten largest account for about 20% of the sample.

This sample was taken from a study of blood T cells in healthy people across ages (dated by TCRdb to the mid-2010s). General notes on the study: Template switching captured roughly one uniquely barcoded TCR beta cDNA molecule per two T cells in model experiments. Age-related changes in TCR beta repertoire diversity were measured in the study by deep sequencing normalized with unique cDNA molecular identifiers. The donors were divided into four age groups: young (average around 17 years), middle-aged (approximately 39), aged (under 70) and long-lived (82). The study analyzed two additional independent replicas of 1 million unique cDNA reads from the same blood draw for two donors, one aged 18 to 30 and one aged 80 or older. Donors of different ages were randomly distributed across sequencing lanes to avoid experimental bias. What the work shows at the level of the full study, not this receptor alone: Observed TCR beta diversity per million T cells fell roughly linearly with age, and a significant reduction was already apparent by age roughly 40. Estimates of total diversity from one million sequenced T cells were regarded as lower bounds and underestimates. Bulk unsorted PBMC profiling prevented conclusive comparison of naive and antigen-experienced compartments. The long-lived group showed more naive CD4+ T cells, fewer expanded clones and increased TCR diversity than the aged group, suggesting age selection. Because donor CMV infection status was unknown, age-related changes in expanded clonotypes were potentially confounded. Observed TCR beta diversity correlated strongly with the percentage of naive T cells measured by flow cytometry.

The donors were roughly 39 Caucasian individuals from Russia, aged roughly 6 to 100 years, who were systemically healthy. Approximately 9.3 milliliters of peripheral blood were collected from each donor into EDTA-treated Vacutainer tubes. PBMCs were isolated by Ficoll-Paque density-gradient centrifugation, with at least 6 million obtained per sample. Total RNA, at least 6 micrograms per sample, was extracted from PBMCs with Trizol reagent. The percentages of naive CD45RAhigh/CD27high T cells were determined by flow cytometry on a PBMC aliquot from every donor. The clonotype comes from a woman in her sixties or seventies in good health. The chain is encoded by TRBV5-1 joined to TRBJ1-2; the D gene cannot be named for sure. Sequenced: blood. The CDR3: CASSLGSGSYGYTF. The DNA reads TGCGCCAGCAGCTTGGGGTCGGGCAGCTATGGCTACACCTTC.